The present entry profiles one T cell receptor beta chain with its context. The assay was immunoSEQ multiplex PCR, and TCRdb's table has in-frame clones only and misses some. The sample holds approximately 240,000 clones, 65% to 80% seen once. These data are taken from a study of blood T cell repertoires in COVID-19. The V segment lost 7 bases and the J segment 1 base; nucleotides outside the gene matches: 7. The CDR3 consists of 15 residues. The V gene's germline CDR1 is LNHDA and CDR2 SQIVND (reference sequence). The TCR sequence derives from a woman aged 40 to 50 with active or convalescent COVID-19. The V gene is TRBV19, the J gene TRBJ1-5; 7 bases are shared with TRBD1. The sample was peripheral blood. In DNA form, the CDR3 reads TGTGCCAGTACCCAGACAGGGCAGAGCAATCAGCCCCAGCATTTT. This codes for CASTQTGQSNQPQHF.